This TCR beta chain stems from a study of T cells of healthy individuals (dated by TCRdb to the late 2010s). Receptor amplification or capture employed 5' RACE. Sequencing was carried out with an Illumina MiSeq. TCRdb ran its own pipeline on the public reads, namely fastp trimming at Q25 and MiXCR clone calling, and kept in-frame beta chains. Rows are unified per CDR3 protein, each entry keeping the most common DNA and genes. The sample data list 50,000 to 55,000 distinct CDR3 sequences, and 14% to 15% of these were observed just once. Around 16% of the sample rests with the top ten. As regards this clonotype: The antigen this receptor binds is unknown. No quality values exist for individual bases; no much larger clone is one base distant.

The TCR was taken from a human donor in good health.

The CDR3 protein sequence reads: CSVELGGQEPQHF. At the DNA level, the sequence is TGCAGCGTTGAACTTGGGGGCCAGGAGCCCCAGCATTTT. The chain joins TRBV29-1 to TRBJ1-5; the D gene is perhaps TRBD1, on 6 matching bases. The CDR3 covers 13 residues, taking in both the cysteine and the phenylalanine. Just the 39-base CDR3 DNA is kept, in frame starting at base 1. Relative to germline, V is 2 bases shorter and J is 8 bases shorter, with 13 bases between their ends. CDR1 is given as SQVTM and CDR2 as ANQGSEA, both from the germline V gene. With all but the CDR3 taken from the reference TRBV29-1 and TRBJ1-5 genes, the full variable domain is: SAVISQKPSRDICQRGTSLTIQCQVDSQVTMMFWYRQQPGQSLTLIATANQGSEATYESGFVIDKFPISRPNLTFSTLTVSNMSPEDSSIYLCSVELGGQEPQHFGDGTRLSIL.